This T cell receptor beta chain appears in the sequencing data of a study of response to subunit inactivated influenza vaccine. A single record per CDR3 protein comes from TCRdb applying MiXCR to the RT-PCR reads. The repertoire holds some 180,000 distinct CDR3 sequences, with around 9% as singletons. This clonotype has a handful of counts. The antigen is undetermined. Study observations and caveats: Each seasonal influenza vaccination recruits few new T cells, the authors suggested.

J lost 0 bases, V lost 4 bases, and 5 bases had no gene match. CDR1 is MNHEY and CDR2 is SVGAGI in the germline V gene. The CDR3 covers 16 residues. Source: non-naive T cells sorted from PBMCs, taken on the day of vaccination. The gene calls are TRBV6-5 and TRBJ2-2; 7 nucleotides match TRBD1. The clonotype originates from a man aged 50 or older who received an inactivated influenza vaccine. Here the CDR3 DNA reads TGTGCCAGCAGTTTACGAGGACAGGCGAACACCGGGGAGCTGTTTTTT. Amino acid sequence: CASSLRGQANTGELFF.